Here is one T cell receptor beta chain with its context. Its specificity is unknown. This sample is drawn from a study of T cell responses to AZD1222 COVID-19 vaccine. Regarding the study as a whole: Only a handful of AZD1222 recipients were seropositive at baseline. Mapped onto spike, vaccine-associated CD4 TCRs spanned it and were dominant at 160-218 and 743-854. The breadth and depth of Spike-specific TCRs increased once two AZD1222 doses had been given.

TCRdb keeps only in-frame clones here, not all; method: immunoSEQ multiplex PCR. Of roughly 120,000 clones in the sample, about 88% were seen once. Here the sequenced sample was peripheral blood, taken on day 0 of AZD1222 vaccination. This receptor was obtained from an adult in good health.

CDR3 sequence reads: CATSDNVRTGTYEQYF. CDR3 nucleotide sequence: TGTGCCACCAGTGATAACGTTAGGACAGGGACCTACGAGCAGTACTTC. This chain connects TRBV24-1 to TRBJ2-7; TRBD1 agrees at 8 bases. Germline CDR1 is KGHDR and CDR2 is SFDVKD. J was trimmed by 2 bases and V by 3 bases; bases with no gene match: 8. The CDR3 runs to 16 residues.